The T cell receptor (beta chain) described here comes from a study of CD8 T cells in ankylosing spondylitis. Researchers built TCR beta libraries using quantitative 5'-RACE with molecular barcodes. TCRdb independently ran MiXCR on the 5' RACE reads; one entry per CDR3 protein. Of a few hundred thousand distinct CDR3 sequences listed, about a fifth are singletons. Deletions cut 5 bases from V and 2 bases from J, with 12 bases between. The CDR3 loop spans 13 amino acids. Germline V CDR1 and CDR2: SQVTM, ANQGSEA. A note on this clonotype: The antigen remains undetermined.

General study findings and limits: Several highly homologous variants formed a TCR beta motif that appeared characteristic of ankylosing spondylitis blood.

Sequenced sample: blood, either unsorted or a sorted T cell fraction (not recorded which). The clonotype comes from a male donor with ankylosing spondylitis. The V and J genes are TRBV29-1 and TRBJ2-5; possibly TRBD1 for D (6 bases). CDR3 coding DNA: TGCAGCGTTCACCGGACAGAGCAAGAGACCCAGTACTTC. Translation: CSVHRTEQETQYF.